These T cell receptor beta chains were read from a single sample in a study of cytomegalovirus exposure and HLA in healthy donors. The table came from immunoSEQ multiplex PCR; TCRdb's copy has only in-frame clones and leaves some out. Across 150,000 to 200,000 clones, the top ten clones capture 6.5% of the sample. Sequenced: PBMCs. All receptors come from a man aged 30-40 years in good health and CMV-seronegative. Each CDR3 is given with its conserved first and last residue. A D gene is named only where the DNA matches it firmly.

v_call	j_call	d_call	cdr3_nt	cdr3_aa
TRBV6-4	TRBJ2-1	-	TGTGCCAGCAGTGCGAATACAGGGAAGGAGGAGCAGTTCTTC	CASSANTGKEEQFF
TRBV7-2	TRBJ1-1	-	TGTGCCAGCAGCTTAGTTCGCCCAGGGATGACTGAAGCTTTCTTT	CASSLVRPGMTEAFF
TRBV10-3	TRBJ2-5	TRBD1	TGTGCCATCAGGGCCGAGGACAGGGGGGAGACCCAGTACTTC	CAIRAEDRGETQYF
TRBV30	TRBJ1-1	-	TGTGCCTGGAGTAAGTTCAAAGAGGCGACGAACACTGAAGCTTTCTTT	CAWSKFKEATNTEAFF
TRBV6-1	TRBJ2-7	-	TGTGCCAGCAGTGCGCAGGGGTTCCCCCTGTACGAGCAGTACTTC	CASSAQGFPLYEQYF
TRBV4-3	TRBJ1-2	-	TGCGCCAGCAGCCAAGAGGGGCTGAGTAACTATGGCTACACCTTC	CASSQEGLSNYGYTF
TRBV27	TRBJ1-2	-	TGTGCCAGCAGGGAGCCCTTATCAGCTAACTATGGCTACACCTTC	CASREPLSANYGYTF
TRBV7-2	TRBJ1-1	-	TGTGCCAGCAGCCTGGTGGGGGGAGGGATGAACACTGAAGCTTTCTTT	CASSLVGGGMNTEAFF
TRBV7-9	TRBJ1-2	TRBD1	TGTGCCAGCAGCTTCGCTCCCGGGACAGGGGGCGCCTATGGCTACACCTTC	CASSFAPGTGGAYGYTF
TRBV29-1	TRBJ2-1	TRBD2	TGCAGCGTGACTCCTCCGGTGGGACTAGCGACGAATGAGCAGTTCTTC	CSVTPPVGLATNEQFF
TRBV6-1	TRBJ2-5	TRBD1	TGTGCCAGCAGTTCGGACAGGGATACAAAAGAGACCCAGTACTTC	CASSSDRDTKETQYF
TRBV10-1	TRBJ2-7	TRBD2	TGCGCCAGCAGTGAGGCCCCCGGACTAGCGGGACCCTACGAGCAGTACTTC	CASSEAPGLAGPYEQYF
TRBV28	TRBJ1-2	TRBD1	TGTGCCAGCAGTTTACCGACAGGGGCATTAGATGGCTACACCTTC	CASSLPTGALDGYTF
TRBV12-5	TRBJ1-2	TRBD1	TGTGCTAGTGGTTTGGTTCGGACAGGGGGCGAAGCTGTCTATGGCTACACCTTC	CASGLVRTGGEAVYGYTF
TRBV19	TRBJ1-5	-	TGTGCCAGTAGTATTGCAGGGCCGTGGGGTCAGCCCCAGCATTTT	CASSIAGPWGQPQHF